One and the same sample provided the 10 T cell receptor beta chains below, sequenced in a study of blood T cell repertoires in COVID-19. Sequencing used immunoSEQ multiplex PCR; TCRdb keeps in-frame clones, though not all of them. There are under 250,000 clones in the sample; approximately 90% occur only once, and around 1.8% lies in the top ten. The sample comprised PBMCs or T cells enriched from blood (not recorded which). These receptors originate from a man aged 40-49 years who had recovered from COVID-19.

The sample holds a few counts of this clone. The rearrangement uses TRBV28 and TRBJ1-2; 9 nucleotides align to TRBD1. Germline CDR1 MDHEN, CDR2 SYDVKM. Trimming took 5 bases from V and 7 from J; bases not matched to a gene: 8. The CDR3 extends over 14 amino acids. The CDR3 region is CASSPIGTGPGYTF. Written as DNA, the CDR3 is TGTGCCAGCAGTCCAATAGGGACAGGGCCTGGCTACACCTTC.

This chain uses TRBV18 with TRBJ2-3; 10 bases agree with TRBD2. The CDR3 runs to 17 residues. Losses at the gene ends were 3 bases for V and 0 bases for J; bases not matched to a gene: 6. Germline V gives CDR1 KGHSH, CDR2 LQKENI. CDR3: CASSPATSGFSTDTQYF. As DNA, the CDR3 is TGTGCCAGCTCACCGGCGACTAGCGGGTTTAGCACAGATACGCAGTATTTT.

The CDR3 nucleotides are TGTGCCTGGAGTACCCCGGGGGATAGCAATCAGCCCCAGCATTTT. Encoded protein: CAWSTPGDSNQPQHF. The chain carries TRBV30 and TRBJ1-5; possible D gene TRBD1, 5 bases. V was shortened by 2 bases and J by 0 bases, with 11 bases between the two germline ends. The CDR3 spans 15 residues. The germline CDR1 and CDR2 sequences are GTSNPN and SVGIG (reference sequence).

This chain links TRBV4-2 with TRBJ2-6, with D possibly matching TRBD2 (6 bases). The CDR3 has 18 amino acids. Per germline, CDR1 LGHNA and CDR2 YNFKEQ. Trimming shortened V by 1 base and J by 4 bases, and 17 bases separated the two germline ends. CDR3: CASSQGQGGLSGANVLTF. In DNA form, the CDR3 reads TGTGCCAGCAGCCAAGGGCAGGGAGGTTTGTCAGGGGCCAACGTCCTGACTTTC.

This chain connects TRBV27 to TRBJ1-4; no clear D gene. Looked up from germline, CDR1 is MNHEY and CDR2 is SMNVEV (reference sequence). This CDR3 has 13 residues. Trimming cost V 1 base and J 3 bases, with 3 bases left between them. The CDR3 nucleotides read TGTGCCAGCAGTTTATACTCTAATGAAAAACTGTTTTTT. This translates into CASSLYSNEKLFF.

The table lists this clone with a few counts. This chain connects TRBV6-5 to TRBJ1-2, with 7 bases lining up with TRBD1. The J segment lost 4 bases and the V segment lost 7 bases, leaving 12 bases of the junction unmatched. Germline CDR1 is MNHEY and CDR2 is SVGAGI. This CDR3 has 15 amino acids. CDR3 residues: CASNNDRERGYGYTF. In nucleotides, the CDR3 is TGTGCCAGCAACAACGACAGGGAAAGGGGCTATGGCTACACCTTC.

This clone was detected only a few times. The chain links TRBV18 to TRBJ1-1; D is possibly TRBD1 (5 bases). Per the germline V gene, CDR1 is KGHSH and CDR2 is LQKENI. Trimming left V 0 bases short and J 5 bases short, with 10 bases between. The CDR3 extends over 14 amino acids. CDR3 amino acids: CASSPPDRPTEAFF. In nucleotides, the CDR3 is TGTGCCAGCTCACCACCAGACAGACCGACTGAAGCTTTCTTT.

The genes are TRBV6-1 and TRBJ1-3; D is undetermined. Trimming took 2 bases from V and 4 from J, leaving 18 bases between them. This CDR3 comprises 17 residues. Germline V gene sequence: CDR1 MNHNS, CDR2 SASEGT. The CDR3 coding sequence is TGTGCCAGCAGTGAATGGACCGACCTATCGGGGGGAAACACCATATATTTT. Residues: CASSEWTDLSGGNTIYF.

V gene TRBV4-2 combines with J gene TRBJ2-2; the D gene is possibly TRBD2 (6 bases). The V and J ends lost 1 base and 7 bases respectively, with 16 bases between them. The germline V gene has CDR1 LGHNA and CDR2 YNFKEQ. The CDR3 consists of 16 residues. CDR3 in DNA: TGTGCCAGCAGCCAAGTACCGGGGGACTCCGGCGGGGAGCTGTTTTTT. Protein product: CASSQVPGDSGGELFF.

The V and J genes are TRBV19 and TRBJ1-5; D ambiguous. V was pared by 10 bases and J by 2 bases, with 3 bases between. CDR1 is LNHDA, CDR2 SQIVND, per germline (reference sequence). CDR3 size: 10 residues. The CDR3 nucleotides are TGTGCCACCGGCAATCAGCCCCAGCATTTT. Translating gives CATGNQPQHF.